This T cell receptor beta chain was profiled in a study of cytomegalovirus exposure and HLA in healthy donors. The study, taken as a whole, reports: Accurate prediction of most subjects' HLA-A and HLA-B alleles from TCR beta sequences was reported. TCR beta sequences numbering around 15,000 were associated with HLA alleles at 0.05 false discovery rate in a later analysis. Among the CMV-associated chains, three were confirmed in vitro as specific for CMV antigens.

On this clone itself: Its antigen remains unknown.

Germline-derived CDR1 and CDR2 are SGHAT and FQDESV (reference sequence). The CDR3 length is 14 residues. V gave up 5 bases and J gave up 4 bases, with 11 bases separating them. The PCR had 60 Vbeta and 13 Jbeta primers. Original analysis: It was a later analysis that counted approximately 81 million unique TCR beta chains, of which around 11 million were shared. Profiling relied on immunoSEQ multiplex PCR, and the TCRdb table lists in-frame clones only, not all of them. D and trimming were read from the DNA, whereas the V and J calls and clone size are those reported in that table. The table has roughly 110,000 clones, less than 85% seen once.

The V gene is TRBV11-1, the J gene TRBJ1-4; D perhaps matches TRBD1 (5 bases). The sequenced sample consisted of PBMCs. This clonotype was sampled from a man aged 60 to 69 in good health and CMV-seronegative. CDR3 residues: CASSPTVNNEKLFF. The CDR3 region has the DNA TGTGCCAGCAGCCCGACAGTGAATAATGAAAAACTGTTTTTT.